The clone carrying this T cell receptor (beta chain) was seen once. There are 14 residues in the CDR3. The V segment lost 4 bases and the J segment 7 bases; nucleotides outside the gene matches: 7. Germline V lookup: CDR1 LNHDA, CDR2 SQIVND (reference sequence). This entry comes from a study of blood T cell repertoires in COVID-19. The data were produced by immunoSEQ multiplex PCR, yet TCRdb's version contains in-frame clones alone and is incomplete. Of under 250,000 clones in the sample, 87% were seen once. Everyone who took part was roughly 18 to 89 years old, and they came from 24 US areas. The source material was PBMCs or T cells enriched from blood (not recorded which). This TCR was recovered from a young woman with acute COVID-19. The V call is TRBV19, the J call TRBJ2-1; 7 nucleotides align to TRBD1. The CDR3 DNA is TGTGCCAGTAGTAGACAGGGAAACCCTAATGAGCAGTTCTTC. Its translation: CASSRQGNPNEQFF.